This T cell receptor beta chain was sequenced during a study of blood T cell repertoires in COVID-19. Overall study: Both acute and convalescent COVID-19 samples were obtained from the United States, Italy and Spain. Nucleic acid was either cDNA or gDNA, and it came from T cells, B-cell-depleted T cells, or PBMCs.

Looked up from germline, CDR1 is SGHTA and CDR2 is FQGTGA. The CDR3 is 15 residues long. Trimming at V came to 5 bases and at J to 3 bases, leaving 5 bases not matched to a gene. Original methodology: The authors estimated nucleated cell counts from reference gene primer amplification. The repertoire was sequenced with immunoSEQ multiplex PCR; TCRdb's copy has only in-frame clones and lacks some. V and J calls and clone size are as listed in that table; D and trimming were resolved from the DNA. This table has around 130,000 clones, about 83% appearing once. Sequenced sample: peripheral blood. This chain joins TRBV7-3 and TRBJ2-7; TRBD2 matches 12 bases. The sequence was obtained from a human donor in a cohort sampled during active COVID-19. The CDR3 loop reads CASSPTSGGIYEQYF. The CDR3, as DNA: TGTGCCAGCAGCCCAACTAGCGGGGGGATCTACGAGCAGTACTTC. Full variable domain (outside the CDR3, taken from reference TRBV7-3 and TRBJ2-7): GAGVSQTPSNKVTEKGKYVELRCDPISGHTALYWYRQSLGQGPEFLIYFQGTGAADDSGLPNDRFFAVRPEGSVSTLKIQRTERGDSAVYLCASSPTSGGIYEQYFGPGTRLTVT.